This T cell receptor (beta chain) was sequenced during a study of blood T cell repertoires in COVID-19. Across the study: Sites across the United States, Italy and Spain contributed samples from acute and convalescent COVID-19.

Produced via immunoSEQ multiplex PCR; TCRdb's table is partial and in-frame only. The sample yields around 140,000 clones, about nine tenths seen once. Each participant's cohort was designated according to participant-reported clinical history. Within 2 weeks of study entry, exposed participants had contacted a PCR-confirmed or clinician-diagnosed COVID-19 case. Per germline, CDR1 LNHDA and CDR2 SQIVND (reference sequence). V was trimmed by 6 bases and J by 0 bases, leaving 12 bases between them. This CDR3 contains 16 residues. The specimen sequenced was PBMCs or T cells enriched from blood (not recorded which). This chain uses TRBV19 with TRBJ2-6; D possibly corresponds to TRBD2 (6 bases). This receptor was identified in a woman between 35 and 50 years old who had been exposed to COVID-19. The CDR3 DNA reads as TGTGCCAGTAGCCGGGACTCGATCTCTGGGGCCAACGTCCTGACTTTC. Its translation: CASSRDSISGANVLTF.